The 26 T cell receptor beta chains in this list originate from one sample, sequenced in a study of HIV-infected patients and healthy controls. The repertoire came from unfractionated whole blood and reflected all unsorted peripheral T cells. cDNA was made from roughly 500 ng RNA using alpha and beta constant primers. Using multiplexing indices, alpha and beta chain libraries were generated apart by chain-specific third strand synthesis. A single record per CDR3 protein comes from TCRdb applying MiXCR to the 5' RACE reads. This sample has roughly 25,000 distinct CDR3 sequences; more than 7.5% occur once, and the top ten carry around 3.9%. The specimen sequenced was blood. The receptors here all came from an adult in good health.

This clonotype was counted ten times or more. At one end, the junction sequence differs from germline, possibly due to a read error. The chain recombines TRBV6-5 with TRBJ1-2; D is unclear. Germline V gives CDR1 MNHEY, CDR2 SVGAGI. This CDR3 region has 11 residues. This CDR3 is CASSYGGGSSF. CDR3 nucleotide sequence: TGTGCCAGCAGTTACGGAGGCGGGAGTTCCTTC.

This clonotype was seen many times. The chain couples TRBV20-1 to TRBJ1-1; D unclear. The CDR3 runs 14 residues. Deletions cut 1 base from V and 3 bases from J, with 12 bases between. The V gene's germline CDR1 is DFQATT and CDR2 SNEGSKA (reference sequence). CDR3 in amino acids: CSARAAGAYTEAFF. The CDR3 DNA is TGCAGTGCTAGAGCGGCAGGCGCGTACACTGAAGCTTTCTTT.

There are many counts of this clonotype. V usage is TRBV7-2 and J usage is TRBJ2-1; D may be TRBD2 (6 bases). Looked up from germline, CDR1 is SGHTA and CDR2 is FQGNSA. The CDR3 is made up of 15 amino acids. Trimming removed 5 bases at V and 5 bases at J, with 16 bases between. The CDR3 nucleotides read TGTGCCAGCAGCCCGAAAGGCGGGGCCAACAATGAGCAGTTCTTC. Residues: CASSPKGGANNEQFF.

By sample fraction, this clonotype is medium-sized. This sequence joins TRBV28 and TRBJ1-2, with TRBD1 as a possible D gene (5 bases). This CDR3 has 19 amino acids. V was shortened by 1 base and J by 1 base, with 22 bases between the two germline ends. Germline V gene sequence: CDR1 MDHEN, CDR2 SYDVKM. The CDR3 nucleotides are TGTGCCAGCAGTTTATTTGGGGGATGGCGGCCTATCCTTAACTATGGCTACACCTTC. This gives the protein CASSLFGGWRPILNYGYTF.

There are many counts of this clonotype. This sequence joins TRBV6-1 and TRBJ1-4; the D is unclear. The germline V gene has CDR1 MNHNS and CDR2 SASEGT. The CDR3 extends over 11 amino acids. V was clipped by 8 bases and J by 8 bases, with 9 bases between them. The CDR3 region is CASGPGEKLFF. The CDR3 nucleotides read TGTGCCAGCGGACCCGGGGAAAAACTGTTTTTT.

The V call is TRBV2, the J call TRBJ1-1; D gene ambiguous. Germline assignment: CDR1 SNHLY and CDR2 FYNNEI. V lost 8 bases and J lost 10, with 20 bases in between. The CDR3 sequence is 13 residues long. Written as DNA, the CDR3 is TGTGCCAGCTATAAGGAGAGGGAGTTGGGAGCTTTCTTT. Translated, it gives CASYKERELGAFF. Full variable domain (missing parts from reference TRBV2 and TRBJ1-1): EPEVTQTPSHQVTQMGQEVILRCVPISNHLYFYWYRQILGQKVEFLVSFYNNEISEKSEIFDDQFSVERPDGSNFTLKIRSTKLEDSAMYFCASYKERELGAFFGQGTRLTVV.

This clonotype was picked up many times. Written as DNA, the CDR3 is TGTGCCACCAGTGATATAGCGGGGGGGCCGGAGGATACGCAGTATTTT. It codes for CATSDIAGGPEDTQYF. The V call is TRBV24-1, the J call TRBJ2-3, with 11 positions matching TRBD2. Trimming at V came to 3 bases and at J to 6 bases, leaving 7 bases not matched to a gene. This CDR3 region has 16 residues. The germline V gene encodes CDR1 KGHDR and CDR2 SFDVKD.

This clonotype was observed at least ten times. The chain couples TRBV15 to TRBJ1-6; TRBD1 aligns across 10 bases. The CDR3 spans 18 residues. Germline V CDR1 and CDR2: LNHNV, YYDKDF (reference sequence). Trimming removed 3 bases from V and 7 bases from J; junction bases left unmatched: 12. CDR3 sequence: CATSRDRGAFVGNSPLHF. DNA of the CDR3: TGTGCCACCAGCAGGGACAGGGGGGCCTTCGTGGGAAATTCACCCCTCCACTTT.

This clonotype was seen repeatedly, ten times or more. The gene calls are TRBV7-6 and TRBJ2-3; the match to TRBD2 covers 15 bases. The V gene's germline CDR1 is SGHVS and CDR2 FNYEAQ. Trimming took 4 bases from V and 4 from J; bases not matched to a gene: 3. The CDR3 sequence is 16 residues long. CDR3 residues: CASSSRTSGGADTQYF. The CDR3 DNA is TGTGCCAGCAGCTCCAGGACTAGCGGGGGGGCAGATACGCAGTATTTT.

This clonotype was seen ten or more times. CDR3 sequence: CSAPPPTGPQETQYF. CDR3 sequence (DNA): TGCAGTGCTCCCCCTCCGACAGGGCCCCAAGAGACCCAGTACTTC. The chain recombines TRBV20-1 with TRBJ2-5, with TRBD1 matching over 7 bases. This CDR3 has 15 residues. Per germline, CDR1 DFQATT and CDR2 SNEGSKA (reference sequence). After removal of 5 bases from V and 1 base from J, the junction contained 10 bases not matched to a gene.

The chain uses TRBV6-4 and TRBJ2-1; D is unresolved. Germline V gene lookup returns CDR1 MRHNA and CDR2 SNTAGT. Between the trimmed V and J ends, which lost 8 bases and 3 bases, there was a span of 17 bases. The CDR3 length is 15 residues. CDR3 residues: CASGPRAVRYNEQFF. The CDR3 nucleotides are TGTGCCAGCGGTCCCCGGGCCGTCCGCTACAATGAGCAGTTCTTC.

This chain links TRBV5-4 with TRBJ2-3; TRBD1 is a possible D gene (6 bases). The CDR3 has 14 amino acids. Germline V gene data show CDR1 as SGHNT and CDR2 as YYREEE (reference sequence). The V and J ends lost 4 bases and 0 bases respectively, with 9 bases between them. CDR3 protein: CASSPDSSTDTQYF. The CDR3 region has the DNA TGTGCCAGCAGCCCGGACAGCAGCACAGATACGCAGTATTTT.

This clonotype was picked up many times. The V gene is TRBV11-2, the J gene TRBJ2-2; D possibly corresponds to TRBD2 (6 bases). CDR3 length: 15 residues. Germline V lookup: CDR1 SGHAT, CDR2 FQNNGV. Trimming cost V 1 base and J 3 bases, with 9 bases left between them. The CDR3 region is CASSLGTGDTGELFF. CDR3 nucleotide sequence: TGTGCCAGCAGCTTAGGGACGGGGGACACCGGGGAGCTGTTTTTT. The full variable domain, in which reference TRBV11-2 and TRBJ2-2 provide the parts outside the CDR3, is EAGVAQSPRYKIIEKRQSVAFWCNPISGHATLYWYQQILGQGPKLLIQFQNNGVVDDSQLPKDRFSAERLKGVDSTLKIQPAKLEDSAVYLCASSLGTGDTGELFFGEGSRLTVL.

By sample fraction, this clonotype is medium-sized. This chain connects TRBV7-9 to TRBJ2-6, with 8 nucleotides matching TRBD1. The germline V gene has CDR1 SEHNR and CDR2 FQNEAQ (reference sequence). This CDR3 contains 20 residues. The trim removed 5 bases at V and 0 bases at J, leaving 15 bases unmatched. CDR3 DNA sequence: TGTGCCAGCAGCACAAACCCACTGGGGACAGGAATCTCTGGGGCCAACGTCCTGACTTTC. Its translation is CASSTNPLGTGISGANVLTF. Based on the CDR3 plus reference TRBV7-9 and TRBJ2-6, the full variable domain is DTGVSQNPRHKITKRGQNVTFRCDPISEHNRLYWYRQTLGQGPEFLTYFQNEAQLEKSRLLSDRFSAERPKGSFSTLEIQRTEQGDSAMYLCASSTNPLGTGISGANVLTFGAGSRLTVL.

This clonotype was found many times. V and J are TRBV5-1 and TRBJ1-2; D is possibly TRBD1 (5 bases). Germline V lookup: CDR1 SGHRS, CDR2 YFSETQ. Trimming cost V 2 bases and J 8 bases, with 19 bases left between them. CDR3 length: 15 amino acids. The DNA for the CDR3 is TGCGCCAGCAGCTTCCACGCTCGAGGGGATTGGGGCTACACCTTC. Protein sequence: CASSFHARGDWGYTF.

This clonotype showed up many times. The chain employs TRBV12-5 and TRBJ1-2; 10 nucleotides agree with TRBD1. The CDR3 contains 13 residues. Germline V gives CDR1 LGHNT, CDR2 FRNRAP. V dropped 6 bases and J dropped 8; count of bases not matched to a gene: 6. The CDR3 region is CASGDRGPGGYTF. CDR3 bases: TGTGCTAGTGGCGACAGGGGGCCTGGAGGCTACACCTTC.

This clonotype was counted ten times or more. The V call is TRBV5-5, the J call TRBJ1-1; D is uncertain. V lost 4 bases and J 9 bases, leaving 22 bases between the germline ends. This CDR3 contains 15 residues. CDR1 and CDR2 from the germline V gene are SGHKS and YYEKEE (reference sequence). DNA of the CDR3: TGTGCCAGCAGCCGCTCGGCTTTATTGGCGCCGAAAGCTTTCTTT. This encodes CASSRSALLAPKAFF.

This clonotype was found many times. V is TRBV7-3 and J is TRBJ2-1, with D perhaps TRBD1 (6 bases). The V end was cut by 5 bases, the J end by 3 bases, with 20 bases between. There are 17 residues in the CDR3. CDR1 is SGHTA, CDR2 FQGTGA, per germline. In nucleotides, the CDR3 is TGTGCCAGCAGCCCACATACCACAGGGTCTGGCTACAATGAGCAGTTCTTC. It translates to CASSPHTTGSGYNEQFF.

This clonotype is classed as medium-sized. The V and J genes are TRBV28 and TRBJ1-5; D unclear. V was clipped by 5 bases and J by 7 bases, with 15 bases between them. The CDR3 length is 14 residues. Germline V gene sequence: CDR1 MDHEN, CDR2 SYDVKM. The CDR3, as DNA: TGTGCCAGCAGTCCCCGGGAGAGTTGGCAGCCCCAGCATTTT. Translation: CASSPRESWQPQHF.

This clonotype has ten or more counts. The V gene is TRBV7-2, the J gene TRBJ2-3; 8 bases are shared with TRBD2. V shed 5 bases and J 5 bases; nucleotides not matched to a gene: 12. This CDR3 contains 16 residues. Germline loops: CDR1 SGHTA, CDR2 FQGNSA. CDR3 amino acids: CASSGTGGAPEDTQYF. DNA for the CDR3: TGTGCCAGCAGCGGGACCGGGGGGGCCCCCGAAGATACGCAGTATTTT.

Many counts were recorded for this clonotype. CDR3 amino acids: CASSYSPQAEQFF. The CDR3 DNA follows: TGTGCCAGCAGTTACTCCCCACAGGCCGAGCAGTTCTTC. The genes are TRBV6-2 or TRBV6-3 and TRBJ2-1; a possible D gene is TRBD1 (5 bases). The V end was cut by 0 bases, the J end by 10 bases, with 10 bases between. The CDR3 has 13 residues. The germline V gene has CDR1 MNHEY and CDR2 SVGEGT.

This clonotype was counted many times. The gene calls are TRBV29-1 and TRBJ2-3, with D uncertain. Germline values: CDR1 SQVTM, CDR2 ANQGSEA. The length of the CDR3 is 14 residues. Trimming cost V 0 bases and J 1 base, with 8 bases left between them. The CDR3 region has the DNA TGCAGCGTTGAAGACGCAAGGGGCACAGATACGCAGTATTTT. Protein product: CSVEDARGTDTQYF.

The V call is TRBV25-1, the J call TRBJ2-6; 7 bases are a match to TRBD2. The CDR3 is 18 amino acids. Germline values: CDR1 MGHDK, CDR2 SYGVNS. With V trimmed by 7 bases and J by 4 bases, 16 bases remained unmatched. CDR3 region: CASTAGDGYRPGANVLTF. The CDR3, as DNA: TGTGCCAGCACCGCGGGGGATGGGTACCGGCCCGGGGCCAACGTCCTGACTTTC.

The chain has TRBV27 and TRBJ2-1; maybe TRBD2 (6 bases). This CDR3 has 16 residues. Trimming shortened V by 3 bases and J by 6 bases, and 18 bases separated the two germline ends. The germline gives CDR1 MNHEY, CDR2 SMNVEV (reference sequence). The CDR3 DNA reads TGTGCCAGCAGTTTTGTCTTCGGGGGAGGAGGCAATGAGCAGTTCTTC. Residues: CASSFVFGGGGNEQFF.

Note on this clonotype: This may stem from a read error, because a much larger clone lies one nucleotide away. The CDR3 end shows no conserved phenylalanine or tryptophan, and so a read error is likely. The V call is TRBV10-3, the J call TRBJ2-3; D is possibly TRBD2 (6 bases). CDR3 length equals 14 residues. With 8 bases removed from V and 0 bases from J, the gap between germline ends came to 12 bases. Germline loops: CDR1 ENHRY, CDR2 SYGVKD. The CDR3 region is CAIGPGTSTDTQYL. CDR3 DNA: TGTGCCATCGGTCCGGGGACTAGCACAGATACGCAGTATTTA.

This clonotype was seen repeatedly, ten times or more. CDR3 sequence: CASSSLQGATTGELFF. CDR3 DNA sequence: TGTGCCAGCAGCTCTCTGCAGGGGGCTACCACCGGGGAGCTGTTTTTT. The chain has TRBV7-6 and TRBJ2-2, with 8 bases matching TRBD1. With 4 bases clipped from V and 4 bases from J, the junction kept 8 bases outside the gene matches. From germline, CDR1 is SGHVS and CDR2 FNYEAQ. This CDR3 is 16 amino acids long.